The entry that follows covers one T cell receptor (beta chain) sequence. The sample comes from a study of OX40 agonist ivuxolimab in advanced cancers. This CDR3 is 13 amino acids long. Trimming shortened V by 11 bases and J by 3 bases, and 17 bases separated the two germline ends. Germline CDR1 and CDR2: SEHNR and FQNEAQ (reference sequence). This table comes from immunoSEQ multiplex PCR, and its TCRdb copy is limited to in-frame clones, with some not included. The sample has about 79,000 clones; 92% are singletons. This rearrangement joins TRBV7-9 to TRBJ2-7; D is perhaps TRBD2 (5 bases). The sample consisted of CD4+ or CD8+ T cells sorted from blood, taken in a trial of the OX40 agonist ivuxolimab. This TCR was sampled from an adult with an advanced solid tumor such as melanoma, head and neck, liver or kidney cancer. The CDR3 spells CAGGPSSSYEQYF. DNA for the CDR3: TGTGCCGGAGGCCCGAGCAGTAGCTACGAGCAGTACTTC.